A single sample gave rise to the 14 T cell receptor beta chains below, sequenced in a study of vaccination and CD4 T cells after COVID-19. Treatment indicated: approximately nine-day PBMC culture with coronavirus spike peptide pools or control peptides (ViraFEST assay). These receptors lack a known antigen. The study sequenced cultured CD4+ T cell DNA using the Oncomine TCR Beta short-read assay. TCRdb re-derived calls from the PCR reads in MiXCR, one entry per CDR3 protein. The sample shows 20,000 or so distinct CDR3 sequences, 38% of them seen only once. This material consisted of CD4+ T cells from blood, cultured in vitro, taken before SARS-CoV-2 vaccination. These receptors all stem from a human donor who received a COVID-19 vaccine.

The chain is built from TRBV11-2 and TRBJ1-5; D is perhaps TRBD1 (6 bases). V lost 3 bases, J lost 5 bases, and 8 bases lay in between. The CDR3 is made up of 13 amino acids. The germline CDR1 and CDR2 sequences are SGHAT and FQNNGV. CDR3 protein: CASSFRGDQPQHF. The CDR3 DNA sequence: TGTGCCAGCAGCTTCAGGGGTGATCAGCCCCAGCATTTT.

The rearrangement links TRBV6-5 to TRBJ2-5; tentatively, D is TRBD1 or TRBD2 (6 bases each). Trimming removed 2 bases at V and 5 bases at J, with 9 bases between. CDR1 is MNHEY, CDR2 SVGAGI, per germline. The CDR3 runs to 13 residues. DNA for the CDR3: TGTGCCAGCAGTTACAGGGGGGTGGAGACCCAGTACTTC. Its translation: CASSYRGVETQYF.

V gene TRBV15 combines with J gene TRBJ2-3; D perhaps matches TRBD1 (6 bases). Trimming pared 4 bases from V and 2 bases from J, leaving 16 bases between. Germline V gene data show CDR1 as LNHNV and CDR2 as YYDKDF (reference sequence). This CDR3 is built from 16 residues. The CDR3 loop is CATSTLDRSDTDTQYF. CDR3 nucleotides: TGTGCCACCAGCACCTTGGACAGAAGCGACACAGATACGCAGTATTTT. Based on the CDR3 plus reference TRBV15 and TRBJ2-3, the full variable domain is DAMVIQNPRYQVTQFGKPVTLSCSQTLNHNVMYWYQQKSSQAPKLLFHYYDKDFNNEADTPDNFQSRRPNTSFCFLDIRSPGLGDTAMYLCATSTLDRSDTDTQYFGPGTRLTVL.

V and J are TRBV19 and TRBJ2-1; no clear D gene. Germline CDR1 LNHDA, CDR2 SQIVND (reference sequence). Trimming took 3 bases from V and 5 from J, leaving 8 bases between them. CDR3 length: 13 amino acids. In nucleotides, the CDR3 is TGTGCCAGTAGTATTTCCAGAAACAATGAGCAGTTCTTC. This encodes CASSISRNNEQFF.

This CDR3 is CASSRGTGNTEAFF. In DNA, the CDR3 is TGTGCCAGCAGCCGTGGGACAGGTAACACTGAAGCTTTCTTT. The rearrangement joins TRBV7-9 to TRBJ1-1, with TRBD1 matching over 8 bases. V shed 5 bases and J 2 bases; nucleotides not matched to a gene: 4. The germline gives CDR1 SEHNR, CDR2 FQNEAQ (reference sequence). The CDR3 consists of 14 residues.

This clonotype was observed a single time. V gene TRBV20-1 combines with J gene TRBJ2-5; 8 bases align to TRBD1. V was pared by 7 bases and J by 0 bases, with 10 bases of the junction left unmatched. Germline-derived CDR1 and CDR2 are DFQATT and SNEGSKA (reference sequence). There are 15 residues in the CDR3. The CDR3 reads CSGVPVDRDQETQYF. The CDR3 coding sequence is TGCAGTGGGGTCCCCGTGGACAGGGACCAAGAGACCCAGTACTTC.

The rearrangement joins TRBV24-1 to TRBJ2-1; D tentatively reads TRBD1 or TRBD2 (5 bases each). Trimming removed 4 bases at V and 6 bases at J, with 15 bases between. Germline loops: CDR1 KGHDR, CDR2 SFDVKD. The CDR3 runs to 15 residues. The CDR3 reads CATSDQGERSNEQFF. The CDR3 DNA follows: TGTGCCACCAGTGACCAGGGAGAGAGGTCCAATGAGCAGTTCTTC.

The CDR3 coding sequence is TGCAGTGCTCCCCCCAGGGTGAGCGGCGCAACTAATGAAAAACTGTTTTTT. Its translation is CSAPPRVSGATNEKLFF. The chain recombines TRBV20-1 with TRBJ1-4; D perhaps matches TRBD1 (5 bases). V gave up 5 bases and J gave up 0 bases, with 19 bases separating them. CDR1 is DFQATT and CDR2 is SNEGSKA in the germline V gene (reference sequence). The CDR3 runs to 17 residues.

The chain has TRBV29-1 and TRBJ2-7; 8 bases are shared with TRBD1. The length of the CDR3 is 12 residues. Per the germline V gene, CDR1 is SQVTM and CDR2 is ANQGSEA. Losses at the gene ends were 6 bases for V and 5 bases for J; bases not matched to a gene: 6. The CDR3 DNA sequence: TGCAGCGTCGGGATGGACAGGGACGAGCAGTACTTC. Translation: CSVGMDRDEQYF.

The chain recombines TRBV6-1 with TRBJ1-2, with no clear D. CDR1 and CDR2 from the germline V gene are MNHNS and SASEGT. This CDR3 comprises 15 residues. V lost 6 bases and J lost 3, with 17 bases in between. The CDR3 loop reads CASSRTRSGDYGYTF. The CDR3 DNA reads TGTGCCAGCAGCCGTACCAGGTCGGGTGACTATGGCTACACCTTC.

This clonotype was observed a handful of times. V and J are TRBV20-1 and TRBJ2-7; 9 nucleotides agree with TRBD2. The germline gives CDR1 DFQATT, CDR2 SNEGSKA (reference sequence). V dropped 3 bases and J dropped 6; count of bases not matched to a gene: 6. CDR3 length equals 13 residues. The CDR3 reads CSASTLAGFEQYF. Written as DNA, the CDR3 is TGCAGTGCTAGTACCCTAGCGGGGTTCGAGCAGTACTTC.

The CDR3 is CSVTITGGGQPQHF. The CDR3 DNA is TGCAGCGTCACCATAACAGGGGGCGGACAGCCCCAGCATTTT. This chain uses TRBV29-1 with TRBJ1-5; 9 bases line up with TRBD1. This CDR3 is built from 14 residues. Trimming took 6 bases from V and 7 from J; bases not matched to a gene: 10. Germline V lookup: CDR1 SQVTM, CDR2 ANQGSEA.

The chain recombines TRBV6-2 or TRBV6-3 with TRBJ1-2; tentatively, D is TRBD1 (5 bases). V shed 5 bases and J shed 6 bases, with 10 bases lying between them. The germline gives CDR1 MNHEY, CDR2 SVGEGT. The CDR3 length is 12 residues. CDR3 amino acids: CASSQGFDGYTF. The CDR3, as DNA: TGTGCCAGCAGTCAGGGATTCGATGGCTACACCTTC.

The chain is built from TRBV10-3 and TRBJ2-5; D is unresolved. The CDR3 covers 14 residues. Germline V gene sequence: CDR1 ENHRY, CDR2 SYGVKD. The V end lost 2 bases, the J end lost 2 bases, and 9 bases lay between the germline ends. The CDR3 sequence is CAISEQQIQETQYF. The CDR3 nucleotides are TGTGCCATCAGTGAGCAACAGATACAAGAGACCCAGTACTTC.